This T cell receptor (beta chain) was observed in a study of blood T cell repertoires in COVID-19. In germline, CDR1 is LNHDA, CDR2 SQIVND (reference sequence). The CDR3 is made up of 17 amino acids. Unmatched junction bases numbered 7, after V lost 4 bases and J lost 2 bases. Generated by immunoSEQ multiplex PCR, the TCRdb table keeps only in-frame clones and is missing some. Of about 140,000 clones in the sample, approximately 80% were seen once. The clonotype originates from a man between 65 and 85 years old who had recovered from COVID-19. The sample taken for sequencing was peripheral blood. The chain has TRBV19 and TRBJ2-3; 12 bases agree with TRBD2. The CDR3 DNA reads as TGTGCCAGTAGTACTCCCTGGACTAGCGGGGACACAGATACGCAGTATTTT. The encoded protein is CASSTPWTSGDTDTQYF. Full variable domain (outside the CDR3, taken from reference TRBV19 and TRBJ2-3): DGGITQSPKYLFRKEGQNVTLSCEQNLNHDAMYWYRQDPGQGLRLIYYSQIVNDFQKGDIAEGYSVSREKKESFPLTVTSAQKNPTAFYLCASSTPWTSGDTDTQYFGPGTRLTVL.